Listed below are T cell receptor beta chains from one sample, sequenced in a study of CD8+ T cells in alopecia areata. Measured with immunoSEQ multiplex PCR; TCRdb has only the in-frame clones, and not every one. The sample records around 120,000 clones, less than 45% being singletons. Input material: CD4+ T cells sorted from blood. The receptors shown here come from a human donor with alopecia areata. CDR3s include the opening cysteine and the closing phenylalanine or tryptophan. The D gene is left open where the match is weak. The size of a clone is reported for some rows only, either as once, few or many, or as a class for expanded clones.

j_gene	abundance	d_gene	v_gene	CDR3nt	CDR3aa
TRBJ2-1	.	TRBD2	TRBV29-1	TGCAGCGTTGCGCTACTAGCGGGGAGCTACAATGAGCAGTTCTTC	CSVALLAGSYNEQFF
TRBJ2-4	.	TRBD2	TRBV29-1	TGCAGCGTCGAGGAGCGGGGGGCGAGTAACATTCAGTACTTC	CSVEERGASNIQYF
TRBJ2-7	.	TRBD2	TRBV9	TGTGCCAGCAGCGTAGCTAGCGGCCCCTCCTACGAGCAGTACTTC	CASSVASGPSYEQYF
TRBJ2-3	.	TRBD1	TRBV2	TGTGCCAGCAGGAGGACAGGGAGGTTTCCGTATTTT	CASRRTGRFPYF
TRBJ1-6	.	TRBD1	TRBV4-3	TGCGCCAGCGCACAGGGGAATTCACCCCTCCACTTT	CASAQGNSPLHF
TRBJ2-7	.	.	TRBV10-2	TGCGCCAGCAGTGATGCAGGGAATGAACCCTACGAGCAGTACTTC	CASSDAGNEPYEQYF
TRBJ1-5	.	.	TRBV28	TGTGCCAGCAGCCGCCCTCGGGCAGCCAAGAATCAGCCCCAGCATTTT	CASSRPRAAKNQPQHF
TRBJ1-5	.	.	TRBV2	TGTGCCAGCGGTCTCCAAAATCAGCCCCAGCATTTT	CASGLQNQPQHF
TRBJ2-3	.	.	TRBV29-1	TGCAGCGTTGGGAGGGCTAGCACAGATACGCAGTATTTT	CSVGRASTDTQYF
TRBJ2-3	.	TRBD2	TRBV7-3	TGTGCCAGCAGCTTGGGACTAGGTGCAGATACGCAGTATTTT	CASSLGLGADTQYF
TRBJ1-1	.	.	TRBV4-1	TGCGCCAGCAGCCGGTCCATAATGAACACTGAAGCTTTCTTT	CASSRSIMNTEAFF
TRBJ2-3	few	TRBD1	TRBV23-1	TGCGCCAGCAGTCAATCGAGGGGGCACCTCACAGATACGCAGTATTTT	CASSQSRGHLTDTQYF
TRBJ1-6	once	.	TRBV7-2	TGTGCCAGCAGCTTGGGCTCCTATAATTCACCCCTCCACTTT	CASSLGSYNSPLHF
TRBJ2-5	few	TRBD2	TRBV29-1	TGCAGCGTTGTTATAGCGGGGCATCAAGAGACCCAGTACTTC	CSVVIAGHQETQYF
TRBJ2-2	.	TRBD2	TRBV29-1	TGCAGCGTCTCGGGACTAGCGGGAGGGCCACGGGCCGGGGAGCTGTTTTTT	CSVSGLAGGPRAGELFF
TRBJ2-5	.	.	TRBV5-6	TGTGCCAGCAGCTTGGCCATGCGGGGCGATTACCAAGAGACCCAGTACTTC	CASSLAMRGDYQETQYF
TRBJ2-5	.	TRBD1	TRBV10-3	TGTGCCATCAGTGCAACGCCGGGACAGGGGGCAGAGACCCAGTACTTC	CAISATPGQGAETQYF
TRBJ2-2	few	.	TRBV19	TGTGCCAGTAGTCGCGGGGACAACAGTTTCACCGGGGAGCTGTTTTTT	CASSRGDNSFTGELFF
TRBJ1-6	few	TRBD1	TRBV7-2	TGTGCCAGCAGCTCCGGACAGGTCGGATCACCCCTCCACTTT	CASSSGQVGSPLHF
TRBJ2-1	.	.	TRBV5-1	TGCGCCAGCAGCTTAAGCCCCACAGCAAGCTACAATGAGCAGTTCTTC	CASSLSPTASYNEQFF
TRBJ2-5	.	.	TRBV11-2	TGTGCCAGCAGCTTAATCTTATCAGAGACCCAGTACTTC	CASSLILSETQYF
TRBJ2-1	.	TRBD2	TRBV4-1	TGCGCCAGCAGCCAAGATGCTAGCGGGGGGACGAACAATGAGCAGTTCTTC	CASSQDASGGTNNEQFF
TRBJ1-2	few	.	TRBV2	TGTGCCAGCAGTCGACAGGTTTTGAACTATGGCTACACCTTC	CASSRQVLNYGYTF
TRBJ2-6	.	.	TRBV27	TGTGCCAGCAGTTTGATTTCCCCAGGAAGTTCTGGGGCCAACGTCCTGACTTTC	CASSLISPGSSGANVLTF
TRBJ2-7	.	TRBD1	TRBV30	TGTGCCTGGGAACAGGGGCGTGAGCAGTACTTC	CAWEQGREQYF
TRBJ2-5	few	.	TRBV29-1	TGCAGCGTTGAAGGAGTTCGATCAATAGGGGAGACCCAGTACTTC	CSVEGVRSIGETQYF
TRBJ2-2	.	TRBD1	TRBV4-1	TGCGCCAGCAGCCAAGATCGACAGGGGGCGTTGTCCGGGGAGCTGTTTTTT	CASSQDRQGALSGELFF
TRBJ1-2	few	TRBD1	TRBV28	TGTGCCAGCAGTGAGGGGACAGTGAATGGCTACACCTTC	CASSEGTVNGYTF